The rows below give T cell receptor beta chains drawn from one sample of a study of response to subunit inactivated influenza vaccine. TCRdb recomputed calls from the RT-PCR reads with MiXCR, one row per CDR3 protein. The table has around 750,000 distinct CDR3 sequences, over 20% seen once. Sequenced here: PBMCs from blood, sampled roughly 5 days after vaccination. The source of these receptors is a man over 45 who received an inactivated influenza vaccine. CDR3s include the opening cysteine and the closing phenylalanine or tryptophan. The order of the fields is V gene, clone size, D gene, CDR3 length, J gene, CDR3 DNA, CDR3 protein. D genes are given only for firm matches. The listing skips clone size in some rows; elsewhere it reads once, few, many or a size class.

>TRBV5-6|NA|TRBD1|15|TRBJ2-5
TGTGCCAGCAGCTTGAGGGACAGGTTTACGGAGACCCAGTACTTC
CASSLRDRFTETQYF
>TRBV6-2/TRBV6-3|few|NA|16|TRBJ2-2
TGTGCCAGCAGTAACGCCCCGGGACAAAACACCGGGGAGCTGTTTTTT
CASSNAPGQNTGELFF
>TRBV4-1|few|NA|17|TRBJ2-7
TGCGCCAGCAGCCCCTTACTTAGGGACACCAAGTCCTACGAGCAGTACTTC
CASSPLLRDTKSYEQYF
>TRBV4-3|few|NA|13|TRBJ1-1
TGCGCCAGCAGCCAGATGCCCAGAACTGAAGCTTTCTTT
CASSQMPRTEAFF
>TRBV11-2|NA|TRBD1|15|TRBJ1-2
TGTGCCAGCAGCACCCTGTTGGGACAGGGAAAGGGCTACACCTTC
CASSTLLGQGKGYTF
>TRBV29-1|few|NA|14|TRBJ2-1
TGCAGCGTTGTAGCCGGGGGCCTCGGGAATGAGCAGTTCTTC
CSVVAGGLGNEQFF
>TRBV6-5|NA|NA|17|TRBJ2-3
TGTGCCAGCAGTTACTTCGGGGGGCAGGGGTTCGTGAATACGCAGTATTTT
CASSYFGGQGFVNTQYF
>TRBV20-1|NA|NA|14|TRBJ1-1
TGCAGTGCTAGAAAACACGGCCCAAACACTGAAGCTTTCTTT
CSARKHGPNTEAFF
>TRBV7-9|NA|TRBD1|14|TRBJ2-1
TGTGCCAGCAGCCCGGTGGCAGGGGGCATTGAGCAGTTCTTC
CASSPVAGGIEQFF
>TRBV7-9|few|TRBD1|16|TRBJ2-1
TGTGCCAGCAGCCTGGGGACAGGGAGGACCTACAATGAGCAGTTCTTC
CASSLGTGRTYNEQFF
>TRBV20-1|few|NA|15|TRBJ2-3
TGCAGTGCTAGTGTGTACGGTAGTTCTTCAGATACGCAGTATTTT
CSASVYGSSSDTQYF
>TRBV6-1|few|NA|14|TRBJ2-1
TGTGCCAGCAACAGGCCAGGGGGGAACAATGAGCAGTTCTTC
CASNRPGGNNEQFF
>TRBV7-2|NA|NA|12|TRBJ1-1
TGTGCCAGCAGCTTTTCGGACACTGAAGCTTTCTTT
CASSFSDTEAFF
>TRBV5-1|few|NA|14|TRBJ1-1
TGCGCCAGCAGCCAGGTCGGAGGGAACACTGAAGCTTTCTTT
CASSQVGGNTEAFF
>TRBV30|NA|NA|12|TRBJ1-2
TGTGCCTGGGCCCGACAGGCTGGGGGCTACACCTTC
CAWARQAGGYTF
>TRBV20-1|few|NA|15|TRBJ2-1
TGCAGTGCCAGCGTTGCCCCAAGCTCCTACAATGAGCAGTTCTTC
CSASVAPSSYNEQFF
>TRBV20-1|NA|TRBD2|14|TRBJ2-3
TGCAGTGCCCCAACTAGCGGGGTTACAGATACGCAGTATTTT
CSAPTSGVTDTQYF
>TRBV6-2/TRBV6-3|once|TRBD1|18|TRBJ2-6
TGTGCCAGCAGTTACTTAGGACAGGGGACCTCTGGGGCCAACGTCCTGACTTTC
CASSYLGQGTSGANVLTF
>TRBV7-2|NA|TRBD2|16|TRBJ2-2
TGTGCCAGCAGCTCCAAGCGGGGGAGGAACACCGGGGAGCTGTTTTTT
CASSSKRGRNTGELFF
>TRBV5-1|NA|NA|13|TRBJ2-7
TGCGCCAGCAGCTGGACTTCAGGGTACGAGCAGTACTTC
CASSWTSGYEQYF
>TRBV5-1|NA|TRBD1|13|TRBJ1-4
TGCGCCAGCAGGACAGGGGTTAATGAAAAACTGTTTTTT
CASRTGVNEKLFF
>TRBV3-1|NA|NA|14|TRBJ2-1
TGTGCCAGCAGCGTAAGCTTGGGCCGGGGAGAGCAGTTCTTC
CASSVSLGRGEQFF
>TRBV7-2|many|NA|13|TRBJ2-7
TGTGCCAGCAGCTCGTTTTCTGGTGGCGAGCAGTACTTC
CASSSFSGGEQYF
>TRBV28|NA|TRBD2|16|TRBJ2-7
TGTGCCAGCAGTCTTACGGACGGGAGGGCGGTATACGAGCAGTACTTC
CASSLTDGRAVYEQYF
>TRBV20-1|many|NA|14|TRBJ1-2
TGCAGTGCTAGGGGGGCCCCAAACCACTATGGCTACACCTTC
CSARGAPNHYGYTF
>TRBV20-1|few|TRBD2|15|TRBJ2-7
TGCAGTGCTCCCCCTTTCGGGAGCGGGGGGGCCGGGCAGTACTTC
CSAPPFGSGGAGQYF
>TRBV10-3|few|NA|13|TRBJ2-7
TGTGCCATCAGTGACACAAAGAGACCAGAGCAGTACTTC
CAISDTKRPEQYF
>TRBV6-2/TRBV6-3|NA|TRBD2|13|TRBJ2-7
TGTGCCAGCAGAAAGACTAGCGGGGACGAGCAGTACTTC
CASRKTSGDEQYF
>TRBV12-3/TRBV12-4|many|TRBD2|14|TRBJ2-1
TGTGCCAGCAGAGCTAGCGGATCCTACAATGAGCAGTTCTTC
CASRASGSYNEQFF
>TRBV20-1|NA|NA|13|TRBJ1-5
TGCAGTGCTAGTCTGGCAGAGGGTCAGCCCCAGCATTTT
CSASLAEGQPQHF
>TRBV28|many|NA|12|TRBJ2-2
TGCGCCAGCAGTTTTACGACCGGGGAGCTGTTTTTT
CASSFTTGELFF
>TRBV4-1|many|TRBD2|16|TRBJ2-3
TGCGCCAGCAGCGACGGACTAGCGGGGGGCACAGATACGCAGTATTTT
CASSDGLAGGTDTQYF
>TRBV5-1|few|NA|12|TRBJ1-1
TGCGCCAGCAGCTGGGGGGGCTCTGAAGCTTTCTTT
CASSWGGSEAFF
>TRBV24-1|few|TRBD1|16|TRBJ2-5
TGTGCCACCAGTGACCGCGTCGGGACAGTACAAGAGACCCAGTACTTC
CATSDRVGTVQETQYF
>TRBV7-2|few|NA|15|TRBJ2-3
TGTGCCAGCAGCTATAGCGGCATTAGCACAGATACGCAGTATTTT
CASSYSGISTDTQYF
>TRBV12-3/TRBV12-4|few|NA|15|TRBJ2-3
TGTGCCAGCAGTTTAGACGGTCAGGGAACAGATACGCAGTATTTT
CASSLDGQGTDTQYF
>TRBV11-2|NA|NA|13|TRBJ2-7
TGTGCCAGCAGCGCAGGACTGGGCTACGAGCAGTACTTC
CASSAGLGYEQYF
>TRBV16|NA|NA|13|TRBJ1-3
TGTGCCAGCAGCCAATCGCCGGTGAACACCATATATTTT
CASSQSPVNTIYF
>TRBV20-1|NA|TRBD2|15|TRBJ2-1
TGCAGTATCCCTAGGCGGGGGGCATCCTACAATGAGCAGTTCTTC
CSIPRRGASYNEQFF
>TRBV4-3|NA|TRBD1|15|TRBJ2-3
TGCGCCAGCAGCCAAGAGGGACAGGGGACCCATACGCAGTATTTT
CASSQEGQGTHTQYF
>TRBV7-9|NA|NA|14|TRBJ2-5
TGTGCCATCAAGCTTCCGGGCGCTCAGGAGACCCAGTACTTC
CAIKLPGAQETQYF
>TRBV9|NA|NA|14|TRBJ2-7
TGTGCCAGCAGCGCCGGGGCGGAGGTCTACGAGCAGTACTTC
CASSAGAEVYEQYF
>TRBV11-1|few|NA|16|TRBJ2-1
TGTGCCAGCAGCTTAAGGAGGGCCCGCTCCTACAATGAGCAGTTCTTC
CASSLRRARSYNEQFF
>TRBV3-1|few|NA|14|TRBJ2-7
TGTGCCAGCAGCCAAGTTGTCGGACCCTACGAGCAGTACTTC
CASSQVVGPYEQYF
>TRBV20-1|NA|TRBD2|15|TRBJ2-3
TGCAGTGCTATACTACTAGCGGGGAGCACAGATACGCAGTATTTT
CSAILLAGSTDTQYF
>TRBV4-3|few|TRBD1|14|TRBJ1-1
TGCGCCAGCAGCCAGACAACAGGGGTCGCTGAAGCTTTCTTT
CASSQTTGVAEAFF
>TRBV27|few|TRBD1|17|TRBJ1-4
TGTGCCAGCAGTTTATACAGGGGGCGCGCAACTAATGAAAAACTGTTTTTT
CASSLYRGRATNEKLFF
>TRBV20-1|few|TRBD2|17|TRBJ2-6
TGCAGTGCAACTAGCGTAAGCTGGGACTCTGGGGCCAACGTCCTGACTTTC
CSATSVSWDSGANVLTF
>TRBV7-8|NA|NA|13|TRBJ1-3
TGTGCCAGCAGCTTTACGGGGGGGGACACCATATATTTT
CASSFTGGDTIYF
>TRBV28|NA|TRBD2|17|TRBJ2-1
TGTGCCAGCAGTTTCCTCCGGGAGGGCGGCGTCTACAATGAGCAGTTCTTC
CASSFLREGGVYNEQFF
>TRBV5-1|few|TRBD1|14|TRBJ2-7
TGCGCCAGCAGCTCTGGCGGGACAGGGGACGAGCAGTACTTC
CASSSGGTGDEQYF
>TRBV9|NA|TRBD2|16|TRBJ2-5
TGTGCCAGCAGCGTAGCGGCTAGCGGGGGGGAAGAGACCCAGTACTTC
CASSVAASGGEETQYF
>TRBV20-1|many|NA|11|TRBJ1-1
TGCAGTGCTAGTCGTGCCGCTGAAGCTTTCTTT
CSASRAAEAFF
>TRBV7-2|many|NA|16|TRBJ2-5
TGTGCCAGCAGCTTAGTTACAGCGTCCTTACAAGAGACCCAGTACTTC
CASSLVTASLQETQYF
>TRBV12-3/TRBV12-4|NA|NA|14|TRBJ2-7
TGTGCCAGCAGTTTAAGGGGACACACCTACGAGCAGTACTTC
CASSLRGHTYEQYF
>TRBV4-2|NA|TRBD2|18|TRBJ2-1
TGTGCCAGCAGCCAACTCCTCGGGATTGCGGGAGGGTTGGATGAGCAGTTCTTC
CASSQLLGIAGGLDEQFF
>TRBV20-1|NA|TRBD2|14|TRBJ2-1
TGCAGTGCTTTCATGACTAGCGGACTCAATGAGCAGTTCTTC
CSAFMTSGLNEQFF
>TRBV29-1|few|TRBD2|12|TRBJ2-3
TGCAGCGGTAGCGGGACGATAGATACGCAGTATTTT
CSGSGTIDTQYF
>TRBV27|NA|NA|15|TRBJ2-4
TGTGCCAGCACTTCCACGTGGGGATCAGGTAACATTCAGTACTTC
CASTSTWGSGNIQYF